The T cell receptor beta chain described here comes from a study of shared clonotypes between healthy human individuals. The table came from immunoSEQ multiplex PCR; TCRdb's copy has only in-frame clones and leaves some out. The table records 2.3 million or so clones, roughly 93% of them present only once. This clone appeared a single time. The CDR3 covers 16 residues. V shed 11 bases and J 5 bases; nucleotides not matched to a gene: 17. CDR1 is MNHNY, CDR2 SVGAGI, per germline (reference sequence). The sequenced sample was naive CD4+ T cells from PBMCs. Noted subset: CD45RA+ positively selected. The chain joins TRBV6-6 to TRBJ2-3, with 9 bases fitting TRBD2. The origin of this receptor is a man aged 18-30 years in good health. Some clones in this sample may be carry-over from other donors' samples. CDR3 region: CASLGAVAGAKDTQYF. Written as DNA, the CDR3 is TGTGCCTCCCTAGGTGCGGTAGCGGGAGCTAAAGATACGCAGTATTTT.